This TCR beta chain was identified in a study of cytomegalovirus exposure and HLA in healthy donors. PCR involved 60 Vbeta and 13 Jbeta primers. Only in-frame clones appear in the TCRdb table, and some are missing; sequencing was by immunoSEQ multiplex PCR. The table shows about 190,000 clones, with roughly 76% occurring only once. The CDR3 runs to 14 residues. Trimming cost V 2 bases and J 3 bases, with 8 bases left between them. The V gene's germline CDR1 is MNHNS and CDR2 SASEGT. On this clone itself: Its antigen remains unidentified.

Overall study results and limits: Reportedly, TCR beta sequences accurately predicted HLA-A and HLA-B alleles in most subjects.

Sequencing was performed on PBMCs. The rearrangement uses TRBV6-1 and TRBJ1-3; the D gene is possibly TRBD1 (5 bases). This receptor was obtained from a woman aged 25 to 39 in good health and CMV-seropositive. CDR3 sequence: CASSEQGNGNTIYF. In nucleotides, the CDR3 is TGTGCCAGCAGTGAACAGGGTAATGGAAACACCATATATTTT.